A single sample is the source of the 22 T cell receptor beta chains below, sequenced in a study of cytomegalovirus exposure and HLA in healthy donors. TCRdb's table, derived via immunoSEQ multiplex PCR, lists solely in-frame clones and lacks some. Found here are some 240,000 clones, approximately 83% of them singletons; the top ten hold 1.2%. Sequencing used PBMCs. The source of these receptors is a woman aged 25 to 39 in good health and CMV-seropositive.

V gene TRBV27 combines with J gene TRBJ1-1; D may be TRBD1 (5 bases). V was clipped by 0 bases and J by 10 bases, with 12 bases between them. The CDR3 spans 13 residues. In germline, CDR1 is MNHEY, CDR2 SMNVEV (reference sequence). The CDR3 spells CASSLSQGPSAFF. The CDR3 region has the DNA TGTGCCAGCAGTTTATCGCAGGGTCCGTCAGCTTTCTTT.

V gene TRBV7-9 combines with J gene TRBJ1-2; 8 bases map to TRBD1. The CDR3 spans 17 residues. From germline, CDR1 is SEHNR and CDR2 FQNEAQ (reference sequence). V gave up 3 bases and J gave up 4 bases; unmatched junction bases: 13. The CDR3 reads CASSFSDPGQALYGYTF. The CDR3 nucleotides are TGTGCCAGCAGCTTCTCAGATCCGGGACAGGCCCTCTATGGCTACACCTTC.

In its sample, this clone was seen a few times. This rearrangement joins TRBV4-2 to TRBJ2-7; 9 bases align to TRBD2. V lost 0 bases to trimming and J lost 3 bases; unmatched junction nucleotides: 6. The V gene's germline CDR1 is LGHNA and CDR2 YNFKEQ. CDR3 length: 16 residues. In nucleotides, the CDR3 is TGTGCCAGCAGCCAAGATGGAGCGGGAGGTATCTACGAGCAGTACTTC. Encoded protein: CASSQDGAGGIYEQYF.

Here the CDR3 DNA reads TGTGCCAGCAGCCTCCGGACAGACCAGAATCAGCCCCAGCATTTT. Translating it yields CASSLRTDQNQPQHF. This chain connects TRBV2 to TRBJ1-5, with a weak D call TRBD1 (6 bases). The CDR3 has 15 amino acids. CDR1 is SNHLY and CDR2 is FYNNEI in the germline V gene. V shed 6 bases and J shed 4 bases, with 16 bases lying between them.

This clone was seen once. J is TRBJ2-5 and V is TRBV28; a possible D gene is TRBD1 (7 bases). This CDR3 region has 14 residues. Germline V gene sequence: CDR1 MDHEN, CDR2 SYDVKM. V was pared by 10 bases and J by 3 bases, with 18 bases between. The CDR3 nucleotides read TGTGCCACCTACGACAGGGAGGTGGAAGAGACCCAGTACTTC. This translates into CATYDREVEETQYF.

This chain uses TRBV2 with TRBJ1-1, with D possibly being TRBD1 (5 bases). V was shortened by 0 bases and J by 3 bases, with 23 bases between the two germline ends. The CDR3 is 19 amino acids. Germline V gives CDR1 SNHLY, CDR2 FYNNEI. CDR3 sequence (DNA): TGTGCCAGCAGTGAAGCTGTTGCGAATACAGGTTGGGGGGACACTGAAGCTTTCTTT. Translation: CASSEAVANTGWGDTEAFF.

The chain uses TRBV27 and TRBJ1-2; tentatively, D is TRBD1 (5 bases). The CDR3 runs to 14 residues. Trimming took off 6 bases at V and 2 bases at J, with 13 bases between the two ends. CDR1 and CDR2 (germline): MNHEY, SMNVEV (reference sequence). CDR3 region: CASRAQGLNYGYTF. The CDR3 DNA reads TGTGCCAGCAGGGCTCAGGGTCTCAACTATGGCTACACCTTC.

This clone has only one observation. The chain couples TRBV28 to TRBJ1-1; 9 bases align to TRBD1. Germline V gene data show CDR1 as MDHEN and CDR2 as SYDVKM. This CDR3 comprises 15 residues. V lost 6 bases to trimming and J lost 0 bases; unmatched junction nucleotides: 5. The CDR3 reads CASRRRDRVNTEAFF. For the CDR3, the DNA is TGTGCCAGCAGAAGACGGGACAGGGTGAACACTGAAGCTTTCTTT.

The CDR3 sequence is CAYSGRNYEQYF. In nucleotides, the CDR3 is TGTGCCTATAGCGGGAGAAACTACGAGCAGTACTTC. The rearrangement links TRBV30 to TRBJ2-7, with 9 nucleotides matching TRBD2. J lost 3 bases, V lost 7 bases, and 4 bases had no gene match. CDR1 and CDR2 (germline): GTSNPN, SVGIG (reference sequence). The CDR3 has 12 amino acids.

The chain couples TRBV4-1 to TRBJ1-3; 7 bases line up with TRBD1. Germline values: CDR1 MGHRA, CDR2 YSYEKL. V lost 1 base, J lost 0 bases, and 21 bases stayed unmatched. The CDR3 has 22 residues. The CDR3 spells CASSQGFLGPRGALNSGNTIYF. The DNA for the CDR3 is TGCGCCAGCAGCCAAGGGTTTTTAGGACCCAGGGGGGCCCTCAACTCTGGAAACACCATATATTTT.

The V gene is TRBV5-1, the J gene TRBJ2-1, with 12 bases identical to TRBD1. The CDR3 is 14 residues long. Germline V lookup: CDR1 SGHRS, CDR2 YFSETQ. Unmatched junction bases numbered 5, after V lost 4 bases and J lost 9 bases. The DNA of the CDR3 is TGCGCCAGCAGCGCGGGACAGGGGGCAGGTGAGCAGTTCTTC. Translated, it gives CASSAGQGAGEQFF.

J is TRBJ2-5 and V is TRBV7-3; a possible D gene is TRBD2 (6 bases). The ends were cut back, 2 bases at V and 5 bases at J, with 15 bases in the middle. Per the germline V gene, CDR1 is SGHTA and CDR2 is FQGTGA. The CDR3 is 15 amino acids. CDR3 DNA: TGTGCCAGCAGCTTATTAGGAGGGGTCGGGGAGACCCAGTACTTC. As protein: CASSLLGGVGETQYF.

This clone was observed once. The chain has TRBV7-9 and TRBJ1-1; the D gene is possibly TRBD1 (6 bases). In germline, CDR1 is SEHNR, CDR2 FQNEAQ (reference sequence). CDR3 length: 16 residues. Trimming stripped 3 bases from V and 2 bases from J, with 16 bases between. The CDR3 protein is CASSLGSPGGNTEAFF. CDR3 DNA sequence: TGTGCCAGCAGCTTGGGCTCACCGGGGGGCAACACTGAAGCTTTCTTT.

The rearrangement links TRBV19 to TRBJ2-6, with a possible D match to TRBD2 (6 bases). V gave up 9 bases and J gave up 0 bases, with 12 bases separating them. The CDR3 sequence is 15 residues long. The V gene's germline CDR1 is LNHDA and CDR2 SQIVND (reference sequence). CDR3 nucleotides: TGTGCCAGCGAGGGACTGATCTCTGGGGCCAACGTCCTGACTTTC. It is translated as CASEGLISGANVLTF.

The rearrangement joins TRBV7-9 to TRBJ2-7, with 11 bases fitting TRBD2. The CDR3 is made up of 15 amino acids. V dropped 5 bases and J dropped 5; count of bases not matched to a gene: 8. Germline assignment: CDR1 SEHNR and CDR2 FQNEAQ (reference sequence). As DNA, the CDR3 is TGTGCCAGCAGCCCGACGACTAGCGGGAACGACGAGCAGTACTTC. Amino acids: CASSPTTSGNDEQYF.

The gene calls are TRBV19 and TRBJ1-3; TRBD1 aligns across 10 bases. Germline lookup yields CDR1 LNHDA and CDR2 SQIVND (reference sequence). This CDR3 region has 17 residues. V gave up 4 bases and J gave up 0 bases; unmatched junction bases: 6. CDR3 bases: TGTGCCAGTAGTACCCGGACAGGGGGTAGCTCTGGAAACACCATATATTTT. Protein sequence: CASSTRTGGSSGNTIYF.

The chain links TRBV9 to TRBJ1-5; D may be TRBD1 (5 bases). CDR3 length equals 17 residues. Looked up from germline, CDR1 is SGDLS and CDR2 is YYNGEE. V lost 4 bases to trimming and J lost 0 bases, with 17 bases between them. The CDR3, as DNA: TGTGCCAGCAGCCCAAAGGAGGGGCGGTATAGCAATCAGCCCCAGCATTTT. It codes for CASSPKEGRYSNQPQHF.

This chain joins TRBV9 and TRBJ2-7; D gene ambiguous. V lost 0 bases and J lost 6, with 13 bases in between. Germline V CDR1 and CDR2: SGDLS, YYNGEE. CDR3 length equals 14 residues. The CDR3 protein is CASSVVEIESEQYF. CDR3 nucleotide sequence: TGTGCCAGCAGCGTAGTCGAGATAGAAAGCGAGCAGTACTTC.

This rearrangement joins TRBV19 to TRBJ2-7; TRBD2 might be the D (5 bases). Trimming took 3 bases from V and 0 from J, leaving 12 bases between them. This CDR3 contains 15 residues. Germline assignment: CDR1 LNHDA and CDR2 SQIVND (reference sequence). The CDR3 spells CASSMGAAISYEQYF. CDR3 bases: TGTGCCAGTAGTATGGGAGCTGCCATCTCCTACGAGCAGTACTTC.

The rearrangement links TRBV15 to TRBJ2-1, with TRBD1 identical over 9 bases. The V segment lost 4 bases and the J segment 1 base; nucleotides outside the gene matches: 2. This CDR3 is 15 amino acids long. The germline CDR1 and CDR2 sequences are LNHNV and YYDKDF (reference sequence). DNA for the CDR3: TGTGCCACCAGCACTGGACAGGGGTCCTACAATGAGCAGTTCTTC. Its protein is CATSTGQGSYNEQFF.

This clone came up once. The V gene is TRBV6-5, the J gene TRBJ2-7; D gene ambiguous. Trimming took off 7 bases at V and 7 bases at J, with 20 bases between the two ends. This CDR3 is 14 amino acids long. Germline-derived CDR1 and CDR2 are MNHEY and SVGAGI. CDR3 DNA sequence: TGTGCCAGCAAGCTCGACATCACCTACTTGGAGCAGTACTTC. Its translation: CASKLDITYLEQYF.

The chain couples TRBV4-2 to TRBJ1-5, with no clear D. This CDR3 has 16 residues. V was cut by 1 base and J by 1 base, with 11 bases left in between. The germline V gene encodes CDR1 LGHNA and CDR2 YNFKEQ. The CDR3 sequence is CASSQGLTLSNQPQHF. DNA for the CDR3: TGTGCCAGCAGCCAAGGACTAACTCTGAGCAATCAGCCCCAGCATTTT.